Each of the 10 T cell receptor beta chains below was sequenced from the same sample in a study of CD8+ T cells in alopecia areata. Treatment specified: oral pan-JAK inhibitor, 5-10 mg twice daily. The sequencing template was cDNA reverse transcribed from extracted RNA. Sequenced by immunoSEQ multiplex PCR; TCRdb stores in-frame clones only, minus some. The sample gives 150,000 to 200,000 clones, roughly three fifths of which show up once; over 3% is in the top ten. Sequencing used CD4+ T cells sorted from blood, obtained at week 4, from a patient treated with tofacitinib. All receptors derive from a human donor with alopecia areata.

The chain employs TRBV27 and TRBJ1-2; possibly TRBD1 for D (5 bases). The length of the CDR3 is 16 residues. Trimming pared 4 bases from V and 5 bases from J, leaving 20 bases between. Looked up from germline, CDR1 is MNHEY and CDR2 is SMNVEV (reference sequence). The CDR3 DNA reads TGTGCCAGCAGTTACAGGACAACTACTACTGCTTATGGCTACACCTTC. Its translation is CASSYRTTTTAYGYTF.

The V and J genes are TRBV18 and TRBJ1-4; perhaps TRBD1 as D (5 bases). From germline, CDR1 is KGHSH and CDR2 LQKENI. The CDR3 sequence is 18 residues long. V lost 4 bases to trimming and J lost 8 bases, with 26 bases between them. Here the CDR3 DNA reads TGTGCCAGCTCACTCTCAGCCCCTGGGACCAAGGGTGAAGAAAAACTGTTTTTT. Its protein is CASSLSAPGTKGEEKLFF.

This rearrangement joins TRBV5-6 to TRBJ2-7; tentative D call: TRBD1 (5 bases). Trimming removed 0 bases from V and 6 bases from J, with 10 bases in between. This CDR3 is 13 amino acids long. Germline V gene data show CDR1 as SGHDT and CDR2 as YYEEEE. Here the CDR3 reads CASSLGREGEQYF. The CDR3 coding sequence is TGTGCCAGCAGCTTGGGCAGGGAAGGCGAGCAGTACTTC.

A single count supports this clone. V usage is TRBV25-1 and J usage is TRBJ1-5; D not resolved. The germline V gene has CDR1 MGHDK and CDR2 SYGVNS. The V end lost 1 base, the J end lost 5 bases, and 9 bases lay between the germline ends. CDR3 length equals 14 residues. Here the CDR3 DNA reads TGTGCCAGCAGTGAATTGGCGCTCGATCAGCCCCAGCATTTT. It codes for CASSELALDQPQHF.

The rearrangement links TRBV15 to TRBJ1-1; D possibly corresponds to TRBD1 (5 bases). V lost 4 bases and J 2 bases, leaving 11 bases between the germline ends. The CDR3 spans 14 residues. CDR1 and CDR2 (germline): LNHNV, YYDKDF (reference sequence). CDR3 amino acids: CATSTGQVNTEAFF. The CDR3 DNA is TGTGCCACCAGCACAGGACAAGTTAACACTGAAGCTTTCTTT.

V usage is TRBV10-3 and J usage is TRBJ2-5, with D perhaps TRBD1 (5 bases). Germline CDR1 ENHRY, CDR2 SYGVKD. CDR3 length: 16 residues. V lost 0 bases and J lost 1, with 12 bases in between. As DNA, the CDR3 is TGTGCCATCAGTGAGTCAGTGGGGCGCTCCCAAGAGACCCAGTACTTC. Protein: CAISESVGRSQETQYF.

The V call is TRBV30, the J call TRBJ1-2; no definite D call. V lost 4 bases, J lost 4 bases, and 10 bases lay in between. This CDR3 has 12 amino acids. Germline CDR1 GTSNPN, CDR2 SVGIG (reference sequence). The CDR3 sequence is CAWNKGSYGYTF. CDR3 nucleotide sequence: TGTGCCTGGAATAAGGGCTCCTATGGCTACACCTTC.

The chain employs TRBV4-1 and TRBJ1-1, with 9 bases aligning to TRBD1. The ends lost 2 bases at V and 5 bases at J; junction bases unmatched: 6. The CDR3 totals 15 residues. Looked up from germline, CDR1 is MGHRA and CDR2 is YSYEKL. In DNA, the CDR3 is TGCGCCAGCAGCCAACCCGACAGGGGGGGGACTGAAGCTTTCTTT. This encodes CASSQPDRGGTEAFF.

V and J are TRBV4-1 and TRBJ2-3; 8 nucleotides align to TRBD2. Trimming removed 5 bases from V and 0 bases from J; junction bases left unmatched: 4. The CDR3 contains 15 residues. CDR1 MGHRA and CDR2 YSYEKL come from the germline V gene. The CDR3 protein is CASSTTSESTDTQYF. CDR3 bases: TGCGCCAGCAGCACGACTAGCGAGAGCACAGATACGCAGTATTTT.

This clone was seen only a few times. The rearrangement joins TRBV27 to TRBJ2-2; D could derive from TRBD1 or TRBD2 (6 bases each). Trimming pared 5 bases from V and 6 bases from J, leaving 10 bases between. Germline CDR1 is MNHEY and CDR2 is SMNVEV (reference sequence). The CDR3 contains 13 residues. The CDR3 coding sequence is TGTGCCAGCAGTCATAGGGGGGCCGGGGAGCTGTTTTTT. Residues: CASSHRGAGELFF.